This T cell receptor (beta chain) derives from a study of post-analysis software for immune sequencing data. General study findings and limits: Four to six TRBV segments (TRBV5-6, TRBV5-1 and TRBV20-1 among them) occurred more frequently in patients than in controls. Clustering by F measure revealed strong co-clustering among samples prepared together in one batch.

The TCR beta cDNA libraries contained unique molecular identifiers. Each batch of 1 to 10 million T cells produced 500,000 to 600,000 cDNA molecules. Using its own MiXCR run on the PCR reads, TCRdb lists one record per CDR3 protein. In the table there are roughly 730,000 distinct CDR3 sequences, 25% to 30% of which are singletons. The CDR3 consists of 15 residues. Germline CDR1 and CDR2: SGDLS and YYNGEE. Regarding this clonotype: Its antigen is still unknown.

This chain joins TRBV9 and TRBJ2-1; D call uncertain. The end of the DNA fits TRBJ2-7 better, so the J call may be wrong. This clonotype was sampled from a girl between 5 and 17 years old with multiple sclerosis. Material for sequencing was blood. CDR3 coding DNA: TGTGCCAGCAGCACCGGGCTTCCCTCCTACAATGAGCAGTACTTC. Its protein is CASSTGLPSYNEQYF.